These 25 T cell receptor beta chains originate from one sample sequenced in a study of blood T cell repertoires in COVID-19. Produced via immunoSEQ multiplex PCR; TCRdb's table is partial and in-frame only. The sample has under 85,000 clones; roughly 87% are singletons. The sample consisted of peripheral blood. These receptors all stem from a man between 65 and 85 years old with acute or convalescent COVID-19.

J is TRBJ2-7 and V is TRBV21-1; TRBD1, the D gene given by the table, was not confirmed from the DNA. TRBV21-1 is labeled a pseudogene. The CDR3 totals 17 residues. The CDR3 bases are TGTGCCAGCAGCAAAGCGCGCAGGGACACGAACTCCTACGAGCAGTACTTC. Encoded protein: CASSKARRDTNSYEQYF.

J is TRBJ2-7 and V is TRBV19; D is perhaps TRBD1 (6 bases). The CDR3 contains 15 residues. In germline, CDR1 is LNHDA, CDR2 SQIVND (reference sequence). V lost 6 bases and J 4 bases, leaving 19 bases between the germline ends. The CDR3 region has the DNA TGTGCCAGTAGAATGGGTGCAGGGGCCACGTACGAGCAGTACTTC. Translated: CASRMGAGATYEQYF.

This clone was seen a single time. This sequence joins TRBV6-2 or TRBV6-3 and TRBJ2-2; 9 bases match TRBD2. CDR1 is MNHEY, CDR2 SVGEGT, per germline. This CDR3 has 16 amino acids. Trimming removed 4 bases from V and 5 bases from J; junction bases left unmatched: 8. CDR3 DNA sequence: TGTGCCAGCAGTTTCCGGAATAGCGGGAGAACCGGGGAGCTGTTTTTT. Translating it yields CASSFRNSGRTGELFF.

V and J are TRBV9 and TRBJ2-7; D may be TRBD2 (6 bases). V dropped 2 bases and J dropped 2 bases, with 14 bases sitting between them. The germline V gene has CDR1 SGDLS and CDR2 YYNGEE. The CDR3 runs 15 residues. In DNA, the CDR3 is TGTGCCAGCAGCGTCTCCTGGGACTCCACCTACGAGCAGTACTTC. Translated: CASSVSWDSTYEQYF.

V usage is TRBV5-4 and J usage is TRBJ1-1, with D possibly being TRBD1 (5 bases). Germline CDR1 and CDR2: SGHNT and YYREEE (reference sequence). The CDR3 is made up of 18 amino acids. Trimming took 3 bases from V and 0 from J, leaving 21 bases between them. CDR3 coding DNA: TGTGCCAGCAGCTCCCCCCAGGGTCGGGTCCTCATGAACACTGAAGCTTTCTTT. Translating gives CASSSPQGRVLMNTEAFF.

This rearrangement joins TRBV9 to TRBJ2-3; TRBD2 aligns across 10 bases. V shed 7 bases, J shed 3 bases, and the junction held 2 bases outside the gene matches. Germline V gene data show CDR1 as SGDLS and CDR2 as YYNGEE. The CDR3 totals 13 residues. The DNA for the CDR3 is TGTGCCAGCGCTAGCGGGGGAACAGATACGCAGTATTTT. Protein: CASASGGTDTQYF.

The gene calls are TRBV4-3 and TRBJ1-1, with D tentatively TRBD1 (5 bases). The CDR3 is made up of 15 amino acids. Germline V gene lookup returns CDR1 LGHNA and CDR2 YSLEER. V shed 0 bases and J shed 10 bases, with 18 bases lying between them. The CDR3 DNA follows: TGCGCCAGCAGCCAAGATCTTGTAAGGGGCGTCTTAGCTTTCTTT. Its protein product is CASSQDLVRGVLAFF.

This CDR3 is CASSPGTGIGYTF. CDR3 nucleotides: TGTGCCAGCTCACCCGGGACAGGGATTGGCTACACCTTC. V and J are TRBV18 and TRBJ1-2; 9 bases match TRBD1. The germline gives CDR1 KGHSH, CDR2 LQKENI. With 3 bases clipped from V and 7 bases from J, the junction kept 3 bases outside the gene matches. The CDR3 contains 13 residues.

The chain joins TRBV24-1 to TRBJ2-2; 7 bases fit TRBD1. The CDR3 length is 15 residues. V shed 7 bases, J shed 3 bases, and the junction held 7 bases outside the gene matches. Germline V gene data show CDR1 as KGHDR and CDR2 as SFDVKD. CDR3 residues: CATSYRGIDTGELFF. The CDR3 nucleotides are TGTGCCACCAGCTACAGGGGAATAGACACCGGGGAGCTGTTTTTT.

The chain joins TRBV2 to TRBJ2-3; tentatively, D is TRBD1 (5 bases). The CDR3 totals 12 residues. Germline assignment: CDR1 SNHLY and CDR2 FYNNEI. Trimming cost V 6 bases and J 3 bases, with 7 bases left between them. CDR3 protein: CASRGPTDTQYF. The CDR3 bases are TGTGCCAGCAGGGGGCCGACAGATACGCAGTATTTT.

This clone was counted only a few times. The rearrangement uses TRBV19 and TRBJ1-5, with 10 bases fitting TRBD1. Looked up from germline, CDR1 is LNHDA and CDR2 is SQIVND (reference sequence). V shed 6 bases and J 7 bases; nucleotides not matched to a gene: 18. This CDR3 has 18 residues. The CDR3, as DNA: TGTGCCAGTAGCCTGGACGGCGGGACAGGGGCCTTTCTGCAGCCCCAGCATTTT. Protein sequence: CASSLDGGTGAFLQPQHF.

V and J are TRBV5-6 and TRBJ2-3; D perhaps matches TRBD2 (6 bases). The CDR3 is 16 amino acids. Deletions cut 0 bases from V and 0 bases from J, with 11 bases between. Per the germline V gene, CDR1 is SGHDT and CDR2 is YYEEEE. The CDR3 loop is CASSLAQRGSTDTQYF. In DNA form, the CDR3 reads TGTGCCAGCAGCTTGGCCCAACGGGGGAGCACAGATACGCAGTATTTT. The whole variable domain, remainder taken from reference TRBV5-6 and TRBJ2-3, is DAGVTQSPTHLIKTRGQQVTLRCSPKSGHDTVSWYQQALGQGPQFIFQYYEEEERQRGNFPDRFSGHQFPNYSSELNVNALLLGDSALYLCASSLAQRGSTDTQYFGPGTRLTVL.

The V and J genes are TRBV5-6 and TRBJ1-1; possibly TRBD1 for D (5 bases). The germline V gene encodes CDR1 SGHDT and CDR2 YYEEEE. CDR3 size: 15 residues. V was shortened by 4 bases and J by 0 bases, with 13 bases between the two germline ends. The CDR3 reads CASSPTTAVNTEAFF. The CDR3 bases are TGTGCCAGCAGCCCGACGACAGCAGTGAACACTGAAGCTTTCTTT.

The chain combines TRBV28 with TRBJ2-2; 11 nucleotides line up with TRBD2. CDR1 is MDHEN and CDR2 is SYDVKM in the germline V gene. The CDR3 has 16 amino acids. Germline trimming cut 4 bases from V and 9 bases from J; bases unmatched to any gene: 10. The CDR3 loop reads CASSSPGLAAFRELFF. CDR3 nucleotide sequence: TGTGCCAGCAGTTCTCCGGGACTAGCGGCCTTTAGGGAGCTGTTTTTT.

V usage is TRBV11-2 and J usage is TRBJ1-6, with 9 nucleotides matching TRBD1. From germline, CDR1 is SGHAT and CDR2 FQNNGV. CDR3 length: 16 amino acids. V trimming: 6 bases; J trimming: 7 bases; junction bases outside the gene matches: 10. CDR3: CASRLSYGQGNSPLHF. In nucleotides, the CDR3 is TGTGCCAGCAGATTGAGCTACGGACAGGGGAATTCACCCCTCCACTTT.

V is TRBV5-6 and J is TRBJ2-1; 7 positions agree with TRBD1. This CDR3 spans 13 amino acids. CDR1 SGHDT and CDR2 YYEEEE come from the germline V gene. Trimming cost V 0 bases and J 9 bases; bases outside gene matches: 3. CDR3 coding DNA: TGTGCCAGCAGCTTGGGGACAGGCTTTGAGCAGTTCTTC. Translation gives CASSLGTGFEQFF. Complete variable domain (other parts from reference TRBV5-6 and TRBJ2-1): DAGVTQSPTHLIKTRGQQVTLRCSPKSGHDTVSWYQQALGQGPQFIFQYYEEEERQRGNFPDRFSGHQFPNYSSELNVNALLLGDSALYLCASSLGTGFEQFFGPGTRLTVL.

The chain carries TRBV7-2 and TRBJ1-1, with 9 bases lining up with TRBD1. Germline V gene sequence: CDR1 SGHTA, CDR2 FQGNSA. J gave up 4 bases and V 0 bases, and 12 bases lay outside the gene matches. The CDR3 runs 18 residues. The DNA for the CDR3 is TGTGCCAGCAGCTTAGCACAGGGGGCCTCAGGTGTGGTCACTGAAGCTTTCTTT. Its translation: CASSLAQGASGVVTEAFF.

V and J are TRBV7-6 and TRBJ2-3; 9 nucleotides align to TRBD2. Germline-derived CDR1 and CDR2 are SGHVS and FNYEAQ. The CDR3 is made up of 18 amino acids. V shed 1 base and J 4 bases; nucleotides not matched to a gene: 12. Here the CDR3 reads CASSLGSRVAGVADTQYF. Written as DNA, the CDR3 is TGTGCCAGCAGCTTAGGTTCCCGGGTAGCGGGAGTGGCAGATACGCAGTATTTT.

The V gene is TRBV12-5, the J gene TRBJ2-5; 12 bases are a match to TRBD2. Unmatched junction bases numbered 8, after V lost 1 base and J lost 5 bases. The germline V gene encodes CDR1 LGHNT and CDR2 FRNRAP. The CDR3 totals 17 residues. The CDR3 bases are TGTGCTAGTGGTTTGGGGCTAGCGGGGGGGCCTCGGGAGACCCAGTACTTC. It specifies CASGLGLAGGPRETQYF. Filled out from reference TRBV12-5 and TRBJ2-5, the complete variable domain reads DARVTQTPRHKVTEMGQEVTMRCQPILGHNTVFWYRQTMMQGLELLAYFRNRAPLDDSGMPKDRFSAEMPDATLATLKIQPSEPRDSAVYFCASGLGLAGGPRETQYFGPGTRLLVL.

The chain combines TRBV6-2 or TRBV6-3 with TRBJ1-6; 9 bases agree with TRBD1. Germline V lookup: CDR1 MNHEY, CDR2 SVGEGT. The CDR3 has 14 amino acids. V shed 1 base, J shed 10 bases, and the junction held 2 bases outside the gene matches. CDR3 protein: CASSYYRGQSPLHF. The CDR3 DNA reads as TGTGCCAGCAGTTACTACAGGGGGCAATCACCCCTCCACTTT.

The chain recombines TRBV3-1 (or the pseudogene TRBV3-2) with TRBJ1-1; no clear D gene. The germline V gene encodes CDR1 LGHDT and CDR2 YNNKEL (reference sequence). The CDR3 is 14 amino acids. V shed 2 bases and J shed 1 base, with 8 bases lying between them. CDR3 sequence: CASSQTAENTEAFF. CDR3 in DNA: TGTGCCAGCAGCCAAACAGCTGAGAACACTGAAGCTTTCTTT.

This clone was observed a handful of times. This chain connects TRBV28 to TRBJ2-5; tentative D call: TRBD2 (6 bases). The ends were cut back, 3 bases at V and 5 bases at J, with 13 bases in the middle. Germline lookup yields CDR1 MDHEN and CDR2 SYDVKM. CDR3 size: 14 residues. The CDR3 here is CASSFGGDLETQYF. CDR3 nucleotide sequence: TGTGCCAGCAGTTTCGGAGGGGACCTTGAGACCCAGTACTTC.

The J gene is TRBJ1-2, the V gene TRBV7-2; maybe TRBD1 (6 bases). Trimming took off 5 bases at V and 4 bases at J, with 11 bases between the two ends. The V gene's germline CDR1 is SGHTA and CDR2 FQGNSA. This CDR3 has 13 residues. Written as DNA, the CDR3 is TGTGCCAGCAGCCCTATGGACAGCTATGGCTACACCTTC. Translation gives CASSPMDSYGYTF. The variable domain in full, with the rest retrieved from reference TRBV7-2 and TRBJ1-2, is GAGVSQSPSNKVTEKGKDVELRCDPISGHTALYWYRQSLGQGLEFLIYFQGNSAPDKSGLPSDRFSAERTGGSVSTLTIQRTQQEDSAVYLCASSPMDSYGYTFGSGTRLTVV.

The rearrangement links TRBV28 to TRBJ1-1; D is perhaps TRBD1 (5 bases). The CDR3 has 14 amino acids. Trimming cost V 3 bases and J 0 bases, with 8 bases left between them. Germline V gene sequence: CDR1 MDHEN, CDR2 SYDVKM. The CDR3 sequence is CASSFGGLNTEAFF. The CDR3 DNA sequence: TGTGCCAGCAGTTTTGGGGGGTTGAACACTGAAGCTTTCTTT.

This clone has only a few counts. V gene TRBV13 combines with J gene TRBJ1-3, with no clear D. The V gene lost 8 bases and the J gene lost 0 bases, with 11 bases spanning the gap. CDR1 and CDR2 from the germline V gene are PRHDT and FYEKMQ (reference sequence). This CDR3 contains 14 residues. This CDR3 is CASRRRDSGNTIYF. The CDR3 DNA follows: TGTGCCAGCCGGAGGCGGGACTCTGGAAACACCATATATTTT. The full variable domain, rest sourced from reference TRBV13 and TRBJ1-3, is AAGVIQSPRHLIKEKRETATLKCYPIPRHDTVYWYQQGPGQDPQFLISFYEKMQSDKGSIPDRFSAQQFSDYHSELNMSSLELGDSALYFCASRRRDSGNTIYFGEGSWLTVV.